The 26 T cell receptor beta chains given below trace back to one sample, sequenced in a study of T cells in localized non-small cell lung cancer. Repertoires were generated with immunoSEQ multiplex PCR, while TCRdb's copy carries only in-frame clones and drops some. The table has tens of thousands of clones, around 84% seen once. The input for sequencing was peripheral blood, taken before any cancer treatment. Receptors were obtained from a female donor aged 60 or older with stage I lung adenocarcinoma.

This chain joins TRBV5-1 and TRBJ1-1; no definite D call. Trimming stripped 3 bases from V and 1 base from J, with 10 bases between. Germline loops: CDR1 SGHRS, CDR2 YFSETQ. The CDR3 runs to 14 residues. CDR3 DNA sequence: TGCGCCAGCAGCTGGACGGCGGCGAACACTGAAGCTTTCTTT. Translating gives CASSWTAANTEAFF.

The CDR3 nucleotides read TGCGCCAGCAGCCTCTCAACAGGGACAGATACGCAGTATTTT. It is translated as CASSLSTGTDTQYF. This chain links TRBV4-3 with TRBJ2-3; TRBD1 is a possible D gene (6 bases). V lost 4 bases and J 3 bases, leaving 11 bases between the germline ends. This CDR3 is 14 amino acids long. CDR1 is LGHNA and CDR2 is YSLEER in the germline V gene.

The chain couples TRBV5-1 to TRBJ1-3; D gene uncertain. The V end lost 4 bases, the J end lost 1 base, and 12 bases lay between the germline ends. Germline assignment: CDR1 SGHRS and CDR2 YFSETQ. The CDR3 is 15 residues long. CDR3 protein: CASSPHGLSGNTIYF. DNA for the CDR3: TGCGCCAGCAGCCCCCATGGATTATCTGGAAACACCATATATTTT. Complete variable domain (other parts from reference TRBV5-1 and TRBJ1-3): KAGVTQTPRYLIKTRGQQVTLSCSPISGHRSVSWYQQTPGQGLQFLFEYFSETQRNKGNFPGRFSGRQFSNSRSEMNVSTLELGDSALYLCASSPHGLSGNTIYFGEGSWLTVV.

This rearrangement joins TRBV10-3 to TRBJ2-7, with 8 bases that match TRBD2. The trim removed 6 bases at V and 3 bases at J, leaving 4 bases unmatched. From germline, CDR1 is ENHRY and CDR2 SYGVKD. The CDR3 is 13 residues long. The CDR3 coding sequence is TGTGCCATCAGCCGGGGGGGCAACTACGAGCAGTACTTC. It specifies CAISRGGNYEQYF.

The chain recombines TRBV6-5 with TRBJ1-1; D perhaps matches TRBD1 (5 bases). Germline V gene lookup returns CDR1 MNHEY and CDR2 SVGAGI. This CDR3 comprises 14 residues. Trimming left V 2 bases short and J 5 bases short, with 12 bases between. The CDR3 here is CASSYGQGGTEAFF. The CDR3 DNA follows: TGTGCCAGCAGTTACGGCCAGGGAGGTACTGAAGCTTTCTTT.

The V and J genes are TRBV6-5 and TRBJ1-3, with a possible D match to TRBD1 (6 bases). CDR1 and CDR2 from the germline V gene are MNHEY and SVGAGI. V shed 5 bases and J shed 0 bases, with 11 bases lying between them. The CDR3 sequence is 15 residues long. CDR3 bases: TGTGCCAGCAGTCCTGGACAGTACTCTGGAAACACCATATATTTT. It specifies CASSPGQYSGNTIYF.

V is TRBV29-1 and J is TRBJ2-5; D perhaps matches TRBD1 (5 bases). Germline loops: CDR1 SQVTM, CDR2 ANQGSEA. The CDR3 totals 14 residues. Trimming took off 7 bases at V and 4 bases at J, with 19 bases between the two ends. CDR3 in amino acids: CSALPQAAGETQYF. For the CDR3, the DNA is TGCAGCGCGTTGCCACAGGCGGCCGGAGAGACCCAGTACTTC.

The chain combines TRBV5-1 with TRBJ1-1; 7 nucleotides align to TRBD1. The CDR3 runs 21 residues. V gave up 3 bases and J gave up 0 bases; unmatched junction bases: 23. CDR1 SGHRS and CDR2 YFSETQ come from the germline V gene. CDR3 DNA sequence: TGCGCCAGCAGCTCTCAGACCAGGGGGTGGAACAGGGAAAGCATGAACACTGAAGCTTTCTTT. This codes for CASSSQTRGWNRESMNTEAFF.

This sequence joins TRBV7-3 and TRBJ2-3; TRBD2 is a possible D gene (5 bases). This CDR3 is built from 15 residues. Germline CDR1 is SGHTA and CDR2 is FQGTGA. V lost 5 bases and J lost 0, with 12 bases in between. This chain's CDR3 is CASSENEGSTDTQYF. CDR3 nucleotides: TGTGCCAGCAGCGAAAACGAGGGAAGCACAGATACGCAGTATTTT.

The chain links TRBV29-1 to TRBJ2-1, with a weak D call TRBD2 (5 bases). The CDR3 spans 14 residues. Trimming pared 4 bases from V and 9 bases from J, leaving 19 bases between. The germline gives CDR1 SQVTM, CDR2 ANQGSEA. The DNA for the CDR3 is TGCAGCGTTGCCCCCGGGAATTATCAACGTGAGCAGTTCTTC. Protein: CSVAPGNYQREQFF.

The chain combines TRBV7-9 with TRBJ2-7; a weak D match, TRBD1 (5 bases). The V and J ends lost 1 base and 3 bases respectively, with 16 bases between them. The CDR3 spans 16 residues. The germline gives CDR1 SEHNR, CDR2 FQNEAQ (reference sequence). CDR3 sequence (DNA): TGTGCCAGCAGCTTAGTTGGGTTTGGGGCAGGCTACGAGCAGTACTTC. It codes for CASSLVGFGAGYEQYF.

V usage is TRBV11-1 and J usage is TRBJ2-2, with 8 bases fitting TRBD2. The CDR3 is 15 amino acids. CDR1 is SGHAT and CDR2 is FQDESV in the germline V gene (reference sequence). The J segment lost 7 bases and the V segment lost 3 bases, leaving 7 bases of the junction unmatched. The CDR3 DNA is TGTGCCAGCAGCTTGGCGGGGGGCGCGGTCGGGGAGCTGTTTTTT. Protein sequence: CASSLAGGAVGELFF.

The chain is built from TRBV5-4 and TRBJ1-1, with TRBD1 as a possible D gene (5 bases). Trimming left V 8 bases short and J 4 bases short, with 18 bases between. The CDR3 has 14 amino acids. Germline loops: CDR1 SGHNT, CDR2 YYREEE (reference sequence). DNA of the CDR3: TGTGCCAGTAACGGGGCAGGGAAAGGCACTGAAGCTTTCTTT. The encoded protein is CASNGAGKGTEAFF.

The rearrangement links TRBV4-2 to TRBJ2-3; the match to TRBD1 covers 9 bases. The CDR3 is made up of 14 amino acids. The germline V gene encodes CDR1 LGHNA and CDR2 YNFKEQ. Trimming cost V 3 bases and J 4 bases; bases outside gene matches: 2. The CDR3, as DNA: TGTGCCAGCAGCCAGGGGACAGGGTCAGATACGCAGTATTTT. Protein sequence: CASSQGTGSDTQYF.

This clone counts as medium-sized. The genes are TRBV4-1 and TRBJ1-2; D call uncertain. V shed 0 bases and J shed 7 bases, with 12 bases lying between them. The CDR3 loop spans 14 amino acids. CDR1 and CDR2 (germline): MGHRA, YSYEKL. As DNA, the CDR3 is TGCGCCAGCAGCCAAGAGTCGGGGATTGGTGGCTACACCTTC. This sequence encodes CASSQESGIGGYTF.

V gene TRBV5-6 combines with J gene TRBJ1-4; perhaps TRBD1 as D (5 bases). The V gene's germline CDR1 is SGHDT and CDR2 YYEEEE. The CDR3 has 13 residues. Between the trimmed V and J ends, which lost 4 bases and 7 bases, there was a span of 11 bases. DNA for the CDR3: TGTGCCAGCAGCCGGGGCGTCGGTGAAAAACTGTTTTTT. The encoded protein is CASSRGVGEKLFF.

CDR3 region: CAISEGRDLYEQYF. CDR3 sequence (DNA): TGTGCCATCAGTGAGGGTCGGGACCTCTACGAGCAGTACTTC. This chain connects TRBV10-3 to TRBJ2-7, with D possibly being TRBD1 or TRBD2 (5 bases each). Germline values: CDR1 ENHRY, CDR2 SYGVKD. There are 14 residues in the CDR3. V was trimmed by 2 bases and J by 3 bases, leaving 11 bases between them.

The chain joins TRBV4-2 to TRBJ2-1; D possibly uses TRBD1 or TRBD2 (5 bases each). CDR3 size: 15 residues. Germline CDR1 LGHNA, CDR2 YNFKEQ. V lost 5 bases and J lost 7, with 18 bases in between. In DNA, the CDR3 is TGTGCCAGCAGCTTAGGAGCCCAGGGCGGGAATGAGCAGTTCTTC. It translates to CASSLGAQGGNEQFF.

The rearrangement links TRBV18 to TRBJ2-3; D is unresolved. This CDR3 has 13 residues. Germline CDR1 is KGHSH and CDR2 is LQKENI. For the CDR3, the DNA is TGTGCTCTTTCCAGCGACCCCACAGATACGCAGTATTTT. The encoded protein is CALSSDPTDTQYF.

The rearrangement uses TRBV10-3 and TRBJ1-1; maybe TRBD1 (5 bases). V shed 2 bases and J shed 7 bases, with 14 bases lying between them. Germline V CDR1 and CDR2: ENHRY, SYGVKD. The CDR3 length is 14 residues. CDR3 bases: TGTGCCATCAGTGAGAGGTCCCGGGGCCTTGAAGCTTTCTTT. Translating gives CAISERSRGLEAFF.

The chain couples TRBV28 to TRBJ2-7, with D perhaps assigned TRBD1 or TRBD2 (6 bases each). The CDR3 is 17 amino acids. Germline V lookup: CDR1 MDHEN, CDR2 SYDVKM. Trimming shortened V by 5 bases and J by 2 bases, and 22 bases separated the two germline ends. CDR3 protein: CASSVYAPGDIAYEQYF. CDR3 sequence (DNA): TGTGCCAGCAGTGTATACGCCCCGGGGGACATCGCCTACGAGCAGTACTTC.

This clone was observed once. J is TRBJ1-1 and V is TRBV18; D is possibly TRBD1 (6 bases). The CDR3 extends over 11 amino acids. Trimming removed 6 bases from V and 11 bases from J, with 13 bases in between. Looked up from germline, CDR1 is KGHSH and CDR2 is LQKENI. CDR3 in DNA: TGTGCCAGCTCCCCAGGACAGTACGCTTTCTTT. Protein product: CASSPGQYAFF.

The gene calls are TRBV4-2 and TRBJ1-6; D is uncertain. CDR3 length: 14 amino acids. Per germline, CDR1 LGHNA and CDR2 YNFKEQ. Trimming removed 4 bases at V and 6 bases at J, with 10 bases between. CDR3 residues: CASSLLGSNSPLHF. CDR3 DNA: TGTGCCAGCAGCCTACTAGGGTCTAATTCACCCCTCCACTTT.

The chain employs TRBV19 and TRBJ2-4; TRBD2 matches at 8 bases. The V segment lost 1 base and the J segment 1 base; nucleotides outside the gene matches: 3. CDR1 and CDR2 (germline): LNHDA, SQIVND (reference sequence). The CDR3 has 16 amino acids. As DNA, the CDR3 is TGTGCCAGTAGTATAGCGGGCGGGGGGGCCAAAAACATTCAGTACTTC. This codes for CASSIAGGGAKNIQYF.

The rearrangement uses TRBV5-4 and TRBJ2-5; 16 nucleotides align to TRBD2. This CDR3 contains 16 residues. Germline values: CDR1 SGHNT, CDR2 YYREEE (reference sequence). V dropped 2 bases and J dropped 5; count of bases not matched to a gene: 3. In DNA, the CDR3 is TGTGCCAGCAGCTTTGGGACTAGCGGGAGGGAGGAGACCCAGTACTTC. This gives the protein CASSFGTSGREETQYF.

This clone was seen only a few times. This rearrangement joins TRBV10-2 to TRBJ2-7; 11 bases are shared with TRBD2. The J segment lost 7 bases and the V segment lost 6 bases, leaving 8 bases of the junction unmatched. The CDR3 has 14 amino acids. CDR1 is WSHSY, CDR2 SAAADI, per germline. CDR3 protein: CASRDSGGAEEQYF. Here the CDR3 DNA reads TGCGCCAGCAGGGATAGCGGGGGGGCGGAAGAGCAGTACTTC.